The T cell receptor (beta chain) described here comes from a study of T-cell memory formation after mild COVID-19. Employing constant-segment primers, 5'RACE generated TCR alpha and TCR beta cDNA libraries bearing sample barcodes and UMIs. TCRdb itself ran the 5' RACE reads through MiXCR, one entry per CDR3 protein. The table lists some 290,000 distinct CDR3 sequences, around 15% of them singletons. Whole-study findings and limits: CD4+ clones that contracted lay mainly in CM and EM; CD8+ ones lay in EMRA. The appearance of some responding clones in pre-infection memory suggested that cross-reactive memory joined.

The length of the CDR3 is 13 residues. CDR1 MNHEY and CDR2 SVGAGI come from the germline V gene. Note on this clonotype: Antigen unknown. A much more abundant neighbour one base away suggests this may be a read error.

Sequences were obtained from PBMCs or a T cell subset sorted from them (not recorded which). V is TRBV6-5 and J is TRBJ2-1, with D possibly TRBD2 on 6 matching bases. The sequence was obtained from a man between 18 and 29 years old who had mild COVID-19 (a few samples of this study predate the infection). Cell type and time point are not known. The CDR3 DNA is TGTACCGCCGGGGCGGGGCCTTACAATGAGCGGTTCTTC. It specifies CTAGAGPYNERFF.